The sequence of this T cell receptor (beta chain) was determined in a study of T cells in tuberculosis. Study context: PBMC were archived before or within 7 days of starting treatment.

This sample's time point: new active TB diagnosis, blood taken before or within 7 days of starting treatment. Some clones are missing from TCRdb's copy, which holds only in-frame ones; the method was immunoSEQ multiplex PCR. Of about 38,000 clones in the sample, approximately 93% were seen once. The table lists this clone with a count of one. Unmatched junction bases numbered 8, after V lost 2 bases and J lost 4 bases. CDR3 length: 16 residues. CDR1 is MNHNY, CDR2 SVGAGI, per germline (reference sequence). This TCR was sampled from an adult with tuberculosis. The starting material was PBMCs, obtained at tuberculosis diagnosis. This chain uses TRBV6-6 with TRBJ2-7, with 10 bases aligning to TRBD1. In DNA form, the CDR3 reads TGTGCCAGCAGTTACCTACCGACAGGGGGCGTGTACGAGCAGTACTTC. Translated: CASSYLPTGGVYEQYF.